The following is a T cell receptor beta chain sequence with its context. Original processing notes: Reference gene primer amplification gave estimated nucleated cell counts. TCRdb's table, derived via immunoSEQ multiplex PCR, lists solely in-frame clones and lacks some. From that table come the V and J calls and clone size; the DNA was used to work out D and trimming. The profile shows approximately 88,000 clones, about nine tenths of them singletons. This specimen belongs to a study of blood T cell repertoires in COVID-19. As for the study in general: Samples taken during acute and convalescent COVID-19 were collected in the United States, Italy and Spain. In each case, the material was cDNA or gDNA derived from T cells, B-cell-depleted T cells, or PBMCs.

From germline, CDR1 is LGHDT and CDR2 YNNKEL (reference sequence). This CDR3 has 16 residues. V lost 4 bases, J lost 3 bases, and 18 bases lay in between. This TCR derives from a male donor with acute or convalescent COVID-19. The specimen sequenced was peripheral blood. The J gene is TRBJ2-5, the V gene TRBV3-1 (or the pseudogene TRBV3-2); a possible D gene is TRBD2 (7 bases). CDR3 protein: CASSLLGASGEETQYF. The CDR3 nucleotides read TGTGCCAGCAGCCTCCTGGGGGCTAGCGGCGAAGAGACCCAGTACTTC.